The 3 T cell receptor beta chains below were found in one sample sequenced in a study of blood T cell repertoires in COVID-19. TCRdb keeps only in-frame clones here, not all; method: immunoSEQ multiplex PCR. Of 210,000 or so clones in the sample, approximately 84% were seen once. Specimen: PBMCs or T cells enriched from blood (not recorded which). The receptor set was obtained from a man aged 55-75 years who had recovered from COVID-19.

This chain links TRBV27 with TRBJ2-2; TRBD2 agrees at 7 bases. Germline loops: CDR1 MNHEY, CDR2 SMNVEV (reference sequence). With V trimmed by 6 bases and J by 4 bases, 8 bases remained unmatched. The CDR3 loop spans 15 amino acids. CDR3 region: CASSKRGRGTGELFF. In DNA, the CDR3 is TGTGCCAGCAGCAAGCGGGGTCGCGGCACCGGGGAGCTGTTTTTT.

This chain joins TRBV24-1 and TRBJ2-1; 8 bases fit TRBD1. The V gene's germline CDR1 is KGHDR and CDR2 SFDVKD. The CDR3 contains 17 residues. V lost 3 bases and J lost 7; bases outside the gene matches: 13. The CDR3 DNA reads TGTGCCACCAGTGATGGTGGGGCCAGGGGGCGCAAAAATGAGCAGTTCTTC. It translates to CATSDGGARGRKNEQFF.

This chain connects TRBV3-1 (or the pseudogene TRBV3-2) to TRBJ1-1; TRBD1 is a possible D gene (5 bases). The V end lost 2 bases, the J end lost 6 bases, and 16 bases lay between the germline ends. This CDR3 region has 15 residues. Germline CDR1 LGHDT, CDR2 YNNKEL (reference sequence). The CDR3 region has the DNA TGTGCCAGCAGCCAAAACCCGGGACTTAACGCTGAAGCTTTCTTT. Amino acids: CASSQNPGLNAEAFF.